This T cell receptor (beta chain) was sequenced during a study of CD8 T cells in Susac syndrome. The germline V gene has CDR1 SGHNT and CDR2 YYREEE (reference sequence). CDR3 length equals 17 residues. V was clipped by 4 bases and J by 4 bases; unmatched bases: 12. RNA, at about 0.45 to 1 ug, was reverse transcribed with random hexamers. TCRdb itself ran the immunoSEQ multiplex PCR reads through MiXCR, one entry per CDR3 protein. The table includes over 150,000 distinct CDR3 sequences, roughly 94% detected once. Sequencing used CD4+ T cells from PBMCs. The chain is built from TRBV5-4 and TRBJ1-5, with TRBD1 matching 9 bases. The TCR originated in a human donor with Susac syndrome. CDR3 nucleotide sequence: TGTGCCAGCAGCCCGGGACCGGGACAGGGTCTTAATCAGCCCCAGCATTTT. As protein: CASSPGPGQGLNQPQHF.